Here is one T cell receptor beta chain with its context. What it binds is unknown. The data belong to a study of T cell repertoires in cytomegalovirus infection. Looking at the study overall: Indications of both CMV infection and matching HLA type were provided by public TCR beta signatures. Study-wide results and limits: Ex vivo responses were dominated by HLA-C-restricted CMV-specific TCR beta clonotypes.

TCRdb used MiXCR to reprocess the reads, holding one entry per CDR3 protein. This sample has around 900,000 distinct CDR3 sequences, with about a third found just once. This sequence was found in a human donor in good health (CMV status not recorded). Some clones in this sample may be carry-over from other donors' samples. This specimen consisted of cultured CD8+ T cells from PBMCs, obtained from culture after CMV antigen stimulation.

The CDR3 sequence is CATLGRETQYF. CDR3 sequence (DNA): TGTGCCACTTTAGGGAGGGAGACCCAGTACTTC. The chain employs TRBV7-4 and TRBJ2-5, with D maybe TRBD2 (6 bases). V was clipped by 10 bases and J by 5 bases, with 11 bases between them. CDR3 length: 11 residues. The germline V gene has CDR1 SGHVT and CDR2 SQSDAQ. The full variable domain, rest sourced from reference TRBV7-4 and TRBJ2-5, is GAGVSQSPRYKVAKRGRDVALRCDSISGHVTLYWYRQTLGQGSEVLTYSQSDAQRDKSGRPSGRFSAERPERSVSTLKIQRTEQGDSAVYLCATLGRETQYFGPGTRLLVL.